This T cell receptor (beta chain) was recorded in a study of blood T cell repertoires in COVID-19. A PCR-confirmed or clinician-diagnosed COVID-19 case had contacted exposed participants within 2 weeks of entry. TCRdb's copy holds only in-frame clones and misses some; the assay was immunoSEQ multiplex PCR. The sample yields roughly 250,000 clones, over 80% seen once. Trimming removed 6 bases at V and 3 bases at J, with 10 bases between. The length of the CDR3 is 13 residues. This receptor was taken from a woman between 40 and 55 years old who had been exposed to COVID-19. The sequencing sample was made of PBMCs or T cells enriched from blood (not recorded which). The chain is built from TRBV12-3 or TRBV12-4 and TRBJ2-3; D not certain. The CDR3 loop is CASRPAATDTQYF. The DNA for the CDR3 is TGTGCCAGCAGGCCGGCGGCGACAGATACGCAGTATTTT.